This T cell receptor beta chain was sequenced for a study of shared clonotypes between healthy human individuals. Germline V gene lookup returns CDR1 LGHNT and CDR2 FRNRAP. Losses at the gene ends were 7 bases for V and 2 bases for J; bases not matched to a gene: 5. The CDR3 is 14 residues long. A split of CD4+ cells into CD45RA+ naive and CD45RA-negative memory subsets was performed. This clone was seen repeatedly, ten times or more. Profiling relied on immunoSEQ multiplex PCR, and the TCRdb table lists in-frame clones only, not all of them. This sample has more than 150,000 clones, with about 68% found just once.

This clonotype was sampled from a man younger than 45 in good health. The material sequenced was memory CD4+ T cells sorted from blood. Indicated subset: CD45RA-negative fraction. V and J are TRBV12-5 and TRBJ2-1, with 7 positions matching TRBD1. CDR3: CASAAGQAYNEQFF. The CDR3 coding sequence is TGTGCTAGTGCCGCAGGACAGGCCTACAATGAGCAGTTCTTC. Drawing the rest from reference TRBV12-5 and TRBJ2-1, the complete variable domain is DARVTQTPRHKVTEMGQEVTMRCQPILGHNTVFWYRQTMMQGLELLAYFRNRAPLDDSGMPKDRFSAEMPDATLATLKIQPSEPRDSAVYFCASAAGQAYNEQFFGPGTRLTVL.